The sequence of this T cell receptor (beta chain) was determined in a study of blood T cell repertoires in COVID-19. Whole-study context: COVID-19 samples, acute and convalescent, were from the United States, Italy and Spain.

The authors' processing: Using reference gene primer amplification, nucleated cell counts were estimated. Method: immunoSEQ multiplex PCR; TCRdb's copy keeps in-frame clones and lacks some. For V, J and clone size, that table is used; D and trimming come from the DNA. The table records approximately 120,000 clones, around 80% of them present only once. The CDR3 is made up of 14 amino acids. Trimming took off 3 bases at V and 3 bases at J, with 14 bases between the two ends. CDR1 DFQATT and CDR2 SNEGSKA come from the germline V gene (reference sequence). J is TRBJ1-2 and V is TRBV20-1; D is possibly TRBD1 (5 bases). The sequenced sample consisted of peripheral blood. This TCR came from a human donor in a cohort sampled during active or convalescent COVID-19. The CDR3: CSASSGDWDYGYTF. Written as DNA, the CDR3 is TGCAGTGCTAGTTCTGGGGACTGGGACTATGGCTACACCTTC.